Listed below are T cell receptor beta chains from one sample, sequenced in a study of blood T cell repertoires in COVID-19. Method: immunoSEQ multiplex PCR; TCRdb's copy keeps in-frame clones and lacks some. The data contain about 250,000 clones, about 86% of them singletons. Specimen: peripheral blood. The receptors stem from a man older than 75 with acute or convalescent COVID-19. Both conserved end residues are part of each CDR3. D genes are given only for firm matches. A clone size is listed for some rows: how often the clone was seen (once, few, many), or a class if it is expanded.

D gene | J gene | clone size | V gene | CDR3 protein | CDR3 DNA
- | TRBJ2-7 | - | TRBV5-6 | CASSLTGIDEQYF | TGTGCCAGCAGCTTGACGGGGATCGACGAGCAGTACTTC
TRBD1 | TRBJ1-1 | - | TRBV6-2/TRBV6-3 | CASSYSGQGNTEAFF | TGTGCCAGCAGTTACTCGGGACAGGGAAACACTGAAGCTTTCTTT
- | TRBJ1-5 | - | TRBV18 | CASSPSESNQPQHF | TGTGCCAGCTCACCATCGGAGAGCAATCAGCCCCAGCATTTT
- | TRBJ1-3 | - | TRBV29-1 | CSVELSSGNTIYF | TGCAGCGTTGAATTGAGCTCTGGAAACACCATATATTTT
- | TRBJ2-2 | - | TRBV5-1 | CASRLRSGTNTGELFF | TGCGCCAGCAGGCTCCGCAGCGGCACGAACACCGGGGAGCTGTTTTTT
TRBD1 | TRBJ1-6 | - | TRBV27 | CASSRDRADNSPLHF | TGTGCCAGCAGTAGGGACAGGGCCGATAATTCACCCCTCCACTTT
- | TRBJ2-1 | - | TRBV29-1 | CSVDSYNEQFF | TGCAGCGTTGACAGTTACAATGAGCAGTTCTTC
- | TRBJ1-5 | - | TRBV28 | CASSFAKGTTSNQPQHF | TGTGCCAGCAGTTTTGCGAAGGGGACAACCAGCAATCAGCCCCAGCATTTT
TRBD1 | TRBJ2-3 | - | TRBV18 | CASSPGGQGISTDTQYF | TGTGCCAGCTCACCAGGGGGACAGGGGATTAGCACAGATACGCAGTATTTT
TRBD1 | TRBJ2-7 | - | TRBV12-3/TRBV12-4 | CASSSGQGYEQYF | TGTGCCAGCAGCTCGGGACAGGGTTACGAGCAGTACTTC
TRBD2 | TRBJ2-1 | once | TRBV12-5 | CASGLVRAGGSSNEQFF | TGTGCTAGTGGTTTGGTACGAGCGGGAGGTAGTAGCAATGAGCAGTTCTTC
- | TRBJ2-2 | - | TRBV18 | CASSPLRAERYTGELFF | TGTGCCAGCTCACCACTTAGGGCAGAGCGGTACACCGGGGAGCTGTTTTTT
TRBD2 | TRBJ2-2 | - | TRBV24-1 | CATQRPSGRGSTGELFF | TGTGCCACCCAACGGCCTAGCGGGAGGGGGTCTACCGGGGAGCTGTTTTTT
TRBD1 | TRBJ1-4 | - | TRBV6-4 | CASRRQGEGEKLFF | TGTGCCAGCAGGCGACAGGGCGAGGGCGAAAAACTGTTTTTT
TRBD2 | TRBJ2-7 | - | TRBV2 | CASGVGGGPGEQYF | TGTGCCAGCGGCGTAGGCGGGGGGCCAGGGGAGCAGTACTTC
TRBD1 | TRBJ2-3 | - | TRBV7-8 | CASSLRWGQGADTQYF | TGTGCCAGCAGCTTAAGATGGGGACAGGGCGCAGATACGCAGTATTTT
- | TRBJ1-6 | - | TRBV28 | CASSSHRGYRNNSPLHF | TGTGCCAGCAGTTCCCATCGGGGGTACCGAAATAATTCACCCCTCCACTTT
- | TRBJ2-2 | - | TRBV3-1/TRBV3-2 | CASSQNPDPNTGELFF | TGTGCCAGCAGCCAAAATCCAGATCCGAACACCGGGGAGCTGTTTTTT
TRBD2 | TRBJ2-3 | - | TRBV27 | CASSLGGGRDTQYF | TGTGCCAGCAGTTTAGGCGGGGGTCGAGATACGCAGTATTTT
- | TRBJ1-2 | - | TRBV20-1 | CSAIRGYGYTF | TGCAGTGCCATCAGGGGCTATGGCTACACCTTC
TRBD1 | TRBJ2-5 | - | TRBV18 | CASSPVHRGETQYF | TGTGCCAGCTCACCAGTCCACAGGGGGGAGACCCAGTACTTC
- | TRBJ2-2 | - | TRBV7-9 | CATHNTGELFF | TGTGCCACCCATAACACCGGGGAGCTGTTTTTT
- | TRBJ2-3 | - | TRBV7-9 | CASSPRSGSTDTQYF | TGTGCCAGCAGTCCCCGGAGCGGGAGCACAGATACGCAGTATTTT
TRBD1 | TRBJ1-4 | once | TRBV19 | CASSMVTGVGVGEKLFF | TGTGCCAGTAGTATGGTCACAGGGGTTGGTGTAGGAGAAAAACTGTTTTTT
- | TRBJ2-3 | - | TRBV7-9 | CASSLELSGDTQYF | TGTGCCAGCAGCTTAGAACTCAGCGGAGATACGCAGTATTTT
TRBD2 | TRBJ2-7 | - | TRBV7-9 | CASSLSAGGSSYEQYF | TGTGCCAGCAGCCTCTCAGCGGGGGGGAGCTCCTACGAGCAGTACTTC
- | TRBJ1-2 | - | TRBV20-1 | CSASTGYGYTF | TGCAGTGCTAGTACCGGTTATGGCTACACCTTC
- | TRBJ1-1 | - | TRBV9 | CASSVAPSGDTEAFF | TGTGCCAGCAGCGTCGCCCCCTCGGGGGACACTGAAGCTTTCTTT
TRBD2 | TRBJ2-3 | - | TRBV19 | CATSQTSGYTDTQYF | TGTGCCACTTCTCAGACTAGCGGATACACAGATACGCAGTATTTT
- | TRBJ2-1 | - | TRBV25-1 | CASSESGGTLLNEQFF | TGTGCCAGCAGTGAATCAGGGGGGACTTTACTAAATGAGCAGTTCTTC
TRBD2 | TRBJ2-3 | - | TRBV7-6 | CASSLGGLTDTQYF | TGTGCCAGCAGCTTGGGAGGGTTGACAGATACGCAGTATTTT
- | TRBJ1-6 | - | TRBV18 | CASSPRGDSYSPLHF | TGTGCCAGCTCACCAAGGGGCGACAGCTATTCACCCCTCCACTTT
TRBD1 | TRBJ1-1 | - | TRBV6-6 | CASSDPGQMNTEAFF | TGTGCCAGCAGTGACCCGGGACAGATGAACACTGAAGCTTTCTTT
- | TRBJ1-1 | - | TRBV10-2 | CASRPPGGLHEAFF | TGCGCCAGCAGACCCCCCGGCGGGCTACATGAAGCTTTCTTT
- | TRBJ2-7 | once | TRBV12-3/TRBV12-4 | CASSPRGAYEQYF | TGTGCCAGCAGTCCCCGGGGGGCATACGAGCAGTACTTC
TRBD2 | TRBJ2-2 | - | TRBV9 | CASSAALAGGLAGELFF | TGTGCCAGCAGCGCCGCCCTAGCGGGAGGGTTAGCCGGGGAGCTGTTTTTT
- | TRBJ1-1 | few | TRBV5-6 | CASSLWPGEGFTEAFF | TGTGCCAGCAGCCTGTGGCCGGGGGAGGGGTTCACTGAAGCTTTCTTT
TRBD1 | TRBJ2-7 | - | TRBV5-1 | CASSLGQGEQYF | TGCGCCAGCAGCTTGGGACAGGGCGAGCAGTACTTC
TRBD1 | TRBJ1-1 | - | TRBV3-1/TRBV3-2 | CASSQGDRGHTEAFF | TGTGCCAGCAGCCAAGGGGACAGGGGGCACACTGAAGCTTTCTTT
TRBD1 | TRBJ1-3 | - | TRBV7-2 | CASSLGDRAYSGNTIYF | TGTGCCAGCAGCTTGGGGGACAGGGCTTACTCTGGAAACACCATATATTTT
- | TRBJ2-1 | - | TRBV19 | CASNRGNSYNEQFF | TGTGCCAGTAACCGGGGGAACTCCTACAATGAGCAGTTCTTC
TRBD1 | TRBJ2-2 | - | TRBV5-8 | CASSRGQLVTGELFF | TGTGCCAGCAGCAGGGGACAGCTAGTCACCGGGGAGCTGTTTTTT
- | TRBJ2-7 | - | TRBV7-6 | CASSLKSGWGVGYEQYF | TGTGCCAGCAGCTTAAAGTCTGGGTGGGGGGTAGGTTACGAGCAGTACTTC
TRBD1 | TRBJ1-2 | - | TRBV10-2 | CASRRTGFGYTF | TGCGCCAGTCGAAGGACAGGGTTTGGCTACACCTTC
- | TRBJ1-1 | - | TRBV19 | CASSTPGQNTEAFF | TGTGCCAGTAGTACCCCGGGACAGAACACTGAAGCTTTCTTT
TRBD1 | TRBJ1-1 | - | TRBV9 | CASSVLDRVANTEAFF | TGTGCCAGCTCCGTACTGGACAGGGTTGCTAACACTGAAGCTTTCTTT
- | TRBJ2-7 | - | TRBV6-2/TRBV6-3 | CASSRSVQGSYEQYF | TGTGCCAGCAGTCGGAGCGTGCAGGGCTCCTACGAGCAGTACTTC
TRBD1 | TRBJ2-1 | - | TRBV2 | CASSAVGTVRSYNEQFF | TGTGCCAGCAGTGCCGTAGGGACAGTCCGCTCCTACAATGAGCAGTTCTTC
- | TRBJ1-1 | - | TRBV6-2/TRBV6-3 | CASSYRGLTLRNTEAFF | TGTGCCAGCAGTTACAGGGGACTGACGCTTAGGAACACTGAAGCTTTCTTT
- | TRBJ2-1 | - | TRBV29-1 | CSVETDKGLGFYVF | TGCAGCGTTGAGACAGATAAGGGACTTGGATTTTATGTCTTC